One T cell receptor beta chain is described in this entry. This sample is drawn from a study of monozygotic twins with inflammatory bowel disease. Sampling involved one blood draw (roughly 2.5 ml) for every donor. Following a re-call of the 5' RACE reads, TCRdb has one entry per CDR3 protein and lacks DNA. The sample holds about 93,000 distinct CDR3 sequences. The CDR3 runs to 14 residues. This chain connects TRBV23-1 to TRBJ2-3; TCRdb names TRBD1, which stays unverified in the absence of DNA. TRBV23-1 falls under the ORF class, with uncertain function. This receptor was identified in a human donor with ulcerative colitis or Crohn's disease, or a healthy co-twin of an affected twin (not recorded which). Material: blood. The chain's CDR3 is CASTWDRSTDTQYF.